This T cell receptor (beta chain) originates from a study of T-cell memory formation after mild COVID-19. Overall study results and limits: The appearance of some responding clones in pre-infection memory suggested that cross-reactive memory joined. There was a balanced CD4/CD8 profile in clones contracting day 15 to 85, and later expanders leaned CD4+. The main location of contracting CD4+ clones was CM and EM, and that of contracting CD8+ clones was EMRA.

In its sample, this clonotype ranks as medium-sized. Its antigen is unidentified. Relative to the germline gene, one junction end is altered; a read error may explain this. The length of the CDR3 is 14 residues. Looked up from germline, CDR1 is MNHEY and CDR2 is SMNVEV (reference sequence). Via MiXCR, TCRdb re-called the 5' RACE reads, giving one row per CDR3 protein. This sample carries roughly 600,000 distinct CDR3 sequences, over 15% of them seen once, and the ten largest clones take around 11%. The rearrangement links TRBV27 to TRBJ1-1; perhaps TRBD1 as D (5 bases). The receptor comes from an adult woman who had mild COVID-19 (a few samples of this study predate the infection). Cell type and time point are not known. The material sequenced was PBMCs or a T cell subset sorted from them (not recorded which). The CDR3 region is CASSLWQGNTEAFF. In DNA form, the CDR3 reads TGCGCCAGCAGCTTGTGGCAGGGGAACACTGAAGCTTTCTTT.